What follows describes a single TCR beta chain. Antigen specificity is unknown. These data come from a study of regulatory T cells in long-lasting Graves disease. Study context: Persistent Graves' disease required over 5 years of antithyroid drugs and positive TSH receptor antibodies. Notes on the study in general: Whereas about a thousand public clonotypes were shared by new patients, persistent patients shared more, at 2,741. Persistent disease showed a preference for TRBV28, TRBJ1-2 and TRBJ2-5. Thyroid tissue went unexamined; only peripheral blood was analyzed.

As for time point: persistent/refractory GD, antithyroid drugs over 5 years with positive TRAb. Scientists built the TCR library using RNA that was extracted from PBMCs. The germline gives CDR1 MGHDK, CDR2 SYGVNS. V gave up 2 bases and J gave up 4 bases, with 9 bases separating them. CDR3 length: 14 amino acids. Building of the TCR beta libraries involved iRepertoire HTBI primers and Arm-PCR of CDR3 regions. Using its own MiXCR run on the multiplex PCR reads, TCRdb lists one record per CDR3 protein. The data show about 470,000 distinct CDR3 sequences, under 25% seen once. This specimen was peripheral blood mononuclear cells (PBMCs), taken when the disease was refractory, from a patient treated with antithyroid drugs. The chain has TRBV25-1 and TRBJ1-5, with a tentative D call TRBD1 (5 bases). The TCR was taken from a female donor with Graves disease. In DNA form, the CDR3 reads TGTGCCAGCAGTGAACCGGGACGGAATCAGCCCCAGCATTTT. Amino acid sequence: CASSEPGRNQPQHF.